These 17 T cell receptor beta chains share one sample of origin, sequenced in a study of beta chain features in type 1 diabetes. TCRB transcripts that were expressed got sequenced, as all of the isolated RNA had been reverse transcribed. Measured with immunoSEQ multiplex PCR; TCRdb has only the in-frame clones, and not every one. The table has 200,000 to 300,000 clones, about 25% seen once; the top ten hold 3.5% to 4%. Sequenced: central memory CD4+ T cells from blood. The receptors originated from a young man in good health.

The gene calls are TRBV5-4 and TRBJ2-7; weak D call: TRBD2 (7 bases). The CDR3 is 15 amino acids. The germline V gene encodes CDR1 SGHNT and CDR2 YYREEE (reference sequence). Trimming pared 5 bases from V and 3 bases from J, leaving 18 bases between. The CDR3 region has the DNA TGTGCCAGCAGTACCGGAGGGGGGGCGATCTACGAGCAGTACTTC. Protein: CASSTGGGAIYEQYF.

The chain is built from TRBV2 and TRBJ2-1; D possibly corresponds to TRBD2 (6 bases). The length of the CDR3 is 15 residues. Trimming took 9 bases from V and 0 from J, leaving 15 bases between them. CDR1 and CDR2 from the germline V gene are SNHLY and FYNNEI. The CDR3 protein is CASRTSSPSYNEQFF. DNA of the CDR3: TGTGCCAGTCGTACTAGCTCCCCCTCCTACAATGAGCAGTTCTTC.

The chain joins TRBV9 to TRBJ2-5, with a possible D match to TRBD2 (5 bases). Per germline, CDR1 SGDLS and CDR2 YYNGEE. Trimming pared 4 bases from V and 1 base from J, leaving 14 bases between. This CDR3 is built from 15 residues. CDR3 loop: CASSPRTAGQETQYF. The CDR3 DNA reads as TGTGCCAGCAGCCCTCGGACTGCCGGCCAAGAGACCCAGTACTTC.

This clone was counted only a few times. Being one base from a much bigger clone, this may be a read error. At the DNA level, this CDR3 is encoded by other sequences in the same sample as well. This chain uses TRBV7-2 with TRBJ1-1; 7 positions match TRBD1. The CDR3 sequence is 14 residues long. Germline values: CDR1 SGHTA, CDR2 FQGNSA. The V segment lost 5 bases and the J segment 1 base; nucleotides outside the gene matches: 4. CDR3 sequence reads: CASSLTGPNTEAFF. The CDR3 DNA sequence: TGTGCCAGCAGCCTGACAGGGCCGAACACTGAAGCTTTCTTT.

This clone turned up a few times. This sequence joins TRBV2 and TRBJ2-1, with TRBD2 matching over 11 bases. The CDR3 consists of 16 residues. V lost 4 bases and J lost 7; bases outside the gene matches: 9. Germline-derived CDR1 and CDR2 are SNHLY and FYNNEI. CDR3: CASSAPGLAEGNEQFF. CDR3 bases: TGTGCCAGCAGTGCTCCGGGACTAGCGGAAGGGAATGAGCAGTTCTTC.

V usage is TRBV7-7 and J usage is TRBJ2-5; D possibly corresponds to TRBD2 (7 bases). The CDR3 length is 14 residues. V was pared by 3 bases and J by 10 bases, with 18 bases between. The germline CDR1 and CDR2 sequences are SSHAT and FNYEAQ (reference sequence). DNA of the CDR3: TGTGCCAGCAGCTTTGGGGGGCGGGAGTCGAGCCAGTACTTC. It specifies CASSFGGRESSQYF.

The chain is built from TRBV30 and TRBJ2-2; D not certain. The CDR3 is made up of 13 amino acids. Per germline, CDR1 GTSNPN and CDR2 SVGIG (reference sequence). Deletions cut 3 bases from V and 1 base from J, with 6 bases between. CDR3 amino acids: CAWRPGNTGELFF. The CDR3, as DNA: TGTGCCTGGAGGCCAGGGAACACCGGGGAGCTGTTTTTT.

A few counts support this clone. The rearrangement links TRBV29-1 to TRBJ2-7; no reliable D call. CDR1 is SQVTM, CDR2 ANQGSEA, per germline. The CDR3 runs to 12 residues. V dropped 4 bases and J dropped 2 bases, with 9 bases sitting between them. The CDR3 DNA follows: TGCAGCGTTGCTGGGGAAACCTACGAGCAGTACTTC. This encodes CSVAGETYEQYF.

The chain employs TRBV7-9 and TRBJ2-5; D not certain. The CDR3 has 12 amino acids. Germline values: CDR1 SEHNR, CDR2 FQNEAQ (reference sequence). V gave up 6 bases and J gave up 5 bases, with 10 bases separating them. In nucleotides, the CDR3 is TGTGCCAGCAGTTTCCGCGCGGAGACCCAGTACTTC. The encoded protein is CASSFRAETQYF.

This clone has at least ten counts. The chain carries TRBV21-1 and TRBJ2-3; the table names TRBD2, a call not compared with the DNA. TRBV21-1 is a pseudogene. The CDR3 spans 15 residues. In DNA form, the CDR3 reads TGTGCCAGCAGCAAATGGAGGAGGGCCACAGATACGCAGTATTTT. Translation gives CASSKWRRATDTQYF.

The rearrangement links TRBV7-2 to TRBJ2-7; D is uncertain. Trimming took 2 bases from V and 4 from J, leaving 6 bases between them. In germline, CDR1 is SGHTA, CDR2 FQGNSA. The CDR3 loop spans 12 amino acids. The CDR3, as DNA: TGTGCCAGCAGCTTATTCGGATACGAGCAGTACTTC. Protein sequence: CASSLFGYEQYF.

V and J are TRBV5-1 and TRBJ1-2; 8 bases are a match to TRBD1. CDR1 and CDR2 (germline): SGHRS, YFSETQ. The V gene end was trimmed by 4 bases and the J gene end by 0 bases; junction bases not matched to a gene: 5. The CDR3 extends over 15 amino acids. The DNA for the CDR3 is TGCGCCAGCAGCCCCCCGGACAGGGCTAACTATGGCTACACCTTC. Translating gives CASSPPDRANYGYTF.

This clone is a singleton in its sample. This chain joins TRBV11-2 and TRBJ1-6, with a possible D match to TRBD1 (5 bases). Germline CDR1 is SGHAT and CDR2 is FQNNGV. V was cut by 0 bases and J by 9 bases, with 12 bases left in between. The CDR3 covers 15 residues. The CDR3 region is CASSLDWQGRSPLHF. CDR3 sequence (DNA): TGTGCCAGCAGCTTAGATTGGCAGGGTCGTTCACCCCTCCACTTT. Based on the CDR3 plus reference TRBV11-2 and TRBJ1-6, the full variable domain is EAGVAQSPRYKIIEKRQSVAFWCNPISGHATLYWYQQILGQGPKLLIQFQNNGVVDDSQLPKDRFSAERLKGVDSTLKIQPAKLEDSAVYLCASSLDWQGRSPLHFGNGTRLTVT.

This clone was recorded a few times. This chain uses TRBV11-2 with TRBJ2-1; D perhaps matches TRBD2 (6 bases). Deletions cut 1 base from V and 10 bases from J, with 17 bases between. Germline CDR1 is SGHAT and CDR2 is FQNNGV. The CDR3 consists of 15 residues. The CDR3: CASSLVSGHGEEQFF. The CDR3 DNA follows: TGTGCCAGCAGCTTAGTAAGCGGGCACGGGGAAGAGCAGTTCTTC.

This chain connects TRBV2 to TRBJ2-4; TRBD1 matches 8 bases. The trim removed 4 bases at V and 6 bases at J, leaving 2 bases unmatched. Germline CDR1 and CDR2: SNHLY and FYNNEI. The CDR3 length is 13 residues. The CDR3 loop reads CASSGGQGNIQYF. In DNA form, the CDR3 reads TGTGCCAGCAGTGGCGGACAGGGAAACATTCAGTACTTC.

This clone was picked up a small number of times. In nucleotides, the CDR3 is TGTGCCAGCAGCTTGCAAGGAGCTACCTACGAGCAGTACTTC. Translating it yields CASSLQGATYEQYF. The gene calls are TRBV5-6 and TRBJ2-7; D is ambiguous. Germline CDR1 reads SGHDT; CDR2 reads YYEEEE. The V and J ends lost 1 base and 2 bases respectively, with 10 bases between them. The CDR3 extends over 14 amino acids.

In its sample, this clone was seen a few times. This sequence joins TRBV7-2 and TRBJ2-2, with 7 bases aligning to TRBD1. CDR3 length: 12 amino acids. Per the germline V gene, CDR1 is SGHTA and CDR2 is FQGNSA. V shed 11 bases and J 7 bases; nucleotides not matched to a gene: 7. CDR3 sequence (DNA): TGTGCCTCTGGAACAGGGGACGGGGAGCTGTTTTTT. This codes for CASGTGDGELFF.